These 13 T cell receptor beta chains came from one sample sequenced in a study of blood T cells in healthy people across ages. Through a sample-barcoded 5' primer and a J-beta primer mix, a second PCR was run for roughly 7 to 12 cycles. MiXCR was run by TCRdb on the 5' RACE reads, yielding one entry per CDR3 protein. The table shows hundreds of thousands of distinct CDR3 sequences, with about 55% occurring only once. Sequencing was carried out using blood. The source is a man at least 80 years old in good health.

This chain uses TRBV3-1 with TRBJ2-2; D is perhaps TRBD1 (6 bases). The CDR3 runs to 14 residues. Germline V gene data show CDR1 as LGHDT and CDR2 as YNNKEL (reference sequence). V gave up 8 bases and J gave up 5 bases, with 15 bases separating them. The DNA for the CDR3 is TGTGCCAGCGGGTTCGCAGGGGTGACCGGGGAGCTGTTTTTT. Translation: CASGFAGVTGELFF.

This clonotype was seen only a few times. The chain links TRBV18 to TRBJ1-1; 11 bases map to TRBD1. Germline CDR1 reads KGHSH; CDR2 reads LQKENI. This CDR3 comprises 13 residues. Unmatched junction bases numbered 4, after V lost 8 bases and J lost 5 bases. The CDR3 spells CASRGQGETEAFF. The CDR3 bases are TGTGCCAGCAGGGGACAGGGGGAGACTGAAGCTTTCTTT.

The chain couples TRBV18 to TRBJ2-1, with 12 bases lining up with TRBD2. The CDR3 spans 15 residues. V shed 3 bases and J 8 bases; nucleotides not matched to a gene: 5. Per germline, CDR1 KGHSH and CDR2 LQKENI. The CDR3 nucleotides are TGTGCCAGCTCACCGACTAGCGGGAGAGGGGATGAGCAGTTCTTC. It translates to CASSPTSGRGDEQFF.

This clonotype was seen more than once but under ten times. The chain is built from TRBV29-1 and TRBJ1-2; maybe TRBD1 (5 bases). The CDR3 contains 12 residues. The ends were cut back, 4 bases at V and 6 bases at J, with 12 bases in the middle. CDR1 and CDR2 from the germline V gene are SQVTM and ANQGSEA. The CDR3: CSVGTGGHGYTF. The DNA for the CDR3 is TGCAGCGTTGGAACGGGGGGTCATGGCTACACCTTC.

The chain couples TRBV12-3 or TRBV12-4 to TRBJ2-5, with 15 bases fitting TRBD2. This CDR3 region has 15 residues. J was trimmed by 7 bases and V by 5 bases; bases with no gene match: 5. The CDR3 DNA follows: TGTGCCAGCAGTGCACCGGGACTAGCGGGAGGGACCCAGTACTTC. Its protein is CASSAPGLAGGTQYF.

This clonotype was seen more than once but under ten times. This chain joins TRBV20-1 and TRBJ1-2; TRBD1 agrees at 9 bases. CDR3 length: 14 residues. After removal of 5 bases from V and 8 bases from J, the junction contained 12 bases not matched to a gene. Looked up from germline, CDR1 is DFQATT and CDR2 is SNEGSKA (reference sequence). The DNA of the CDR3 is TGCAGTGCTGGGTCGACAGGGGGGGCGGACGGCTACACCTTC. Its protein is CSAGSTGGADGYTF.

The chain recombines TRBV6-5 with TRBJ2-5; D is tentatively TRBD1 or TRBD2 (5 bases each). With 4 bases removed from V and 5 bases from J, the gap between germline ends came to 14 bases. This CDR3 contains 14 residues. The germline gives CDR1 MNHEY, CDR2 SVGAGI. As DNA, the CDR3 is TGTGCCAGCAGTTTTCAGGGAGTACGGGAGACCCAGTACTTC. Translation gives CASSFQGVRETQYF.

As concerns this clonotype: A much larger clone differs by one base, so this may be a read error. This chain connects TRBV7-9 to TRBJ2-1; 7 bases are shared with TRBD2. The CDR3 length is 13 residues. Germline V gene sequence: CDR1 SEHNR, CDR2 FQNEAQ (reference sequence). The DNA of the CDR3 is TGTGCCAGCAGCGTAGCCGGGGGGAATGAGCAGTTCTTC. Translated: CASSVAGGNEQFF.

V usage is TRBV5-6 and J usage is TRBJ2-5; 9 bases match TRBD1. CDR3 length: 16 amino acids. Germline V lookup: CDR1 SGHDT, CDR2 YYEEEE. The V and J ends lost 1 base and 5 bases, in that order; junction bases with no gene match: 9. The CDR3 loop is CASSLRTGQGTETQYF. CDR3 bases: TGTGCCAGCAGCTTGCGGACGGGACAGGGTACGGAGACCCAGTACTTC. Combining the CDR3 with reference TRBV5-6 and TRBJ2-5 gives the whole variable domain DAGVTQSPTHLIKTRGQQVTLRCSPKSGHDTVSWYQQALGQGPQFIFQYYEEEERQRGNFPDRFSGHQFPNYSSELNVNALLLGDSALYLCASSLRTGQGTETQYFGPGTRLLVL.

This chain uses TRBV6-2 or TRBV6-3 with TRBJ2-5; D gene ambiguous. The CDR3 is made up of 14 amino acids. Trimming took 5 bases from V and 5 from J, leaving 15 bases between them. Germline CDR1 reads MNHEY; CDR2 reads SVGEGT. CDR3 DNA: TGTGCCAGCAGTAAACCGAGGATCGGGGAGACCCAGTACTTC. This sequence encodes CASSKPRIGETQYF.

This clonotype was counted a few times. The V gene is TRBV10-3, the J gene TRBJ2-4; the D call may be TRBD1 or TRBD2 (5 bases each). The length of the CDR3 is 16 residues. Trimming stripped 0 bases from V and 2 bases from J, with 11 bases between. The germline gives CDR1 ENHRY, CDR2 SYGVKD. The chain's CDR3 is CAISESGGDTKNIQYF. DNA for the CDR3: TGTGCCATCAGTGAGTCTGGGGGAGATACCAAAAACATTCAGTACTTC.

This clonotype was detected a few times. The chain has TRBV4-2 and TRBJ2-1, with TRBD2 matching over 9 bases. The CDR3 sequence is 15 residues long. Germline V gene data show CDR1 as LGHNA and CDR2 as YNFKEQ. V lost 1 base and J lost 7; bases outside the gene matches: 5. The chain's CDR3 is CASSQGLADSNEQFF. Written as DNA, the CDR3 is TGTGCCAGCAGCCAAGGACTAGCGGACTCGAATGAGCAGTTCTTC.

Only a few counts were recorded for this clonotype. The rearrangement joins TRBV29-1 to TRBJ2-1; D is uncertain. The CDR3 runs 11 residues. The V and J ends lost 5 bases and 3 bases respectively, with 5 bases between them. Germline CDR1 reads SQVTM; CDR2 reads ANQGSEA. The CDR3: CSVSLYNEQFF. Written as DNA, the CDR3 is TGCAGCGTTAGTCTCTACAATGAGCAGTTCTTC.